The 17 T cell receptor beta chains presented below share a single source sample, sequenced in a study of regulatory T cells in long-lasting Graves disease. The time point is: persistent/refractory GD, antithyroid drugs over 5 years with positive TRAb. Generation of the TCR library employed RNA extracted from PBMCs. To make TCR beta libraries, researchers used iRepertoire HTBI primers and Arm-PCR of CDR3 regions. TCRdb analysed the multiplex PCR reads with MiXCR anew, one entry per CDR3 protein. The table includes 600,000 to 850,000 distinct CDR3 sequences, approximately 29% detected once. This material consisted of peripheral blood mononuclear cells (PBMCs), taken when the disease was refractory, from a patient treated with antithyroid drugs. The receptors shown here come from a female donor with Graves disease.

This rearrangement joins TRBV27 to TRBJ1-3; 7 nucleotides line up with TRBD1. V shed 6 bases, J shed 0 bases, and the junction held 5 bases outside the gene matches. Germline CDR1 MNHEY, CDR2 SMNVEV (reference sequence). The CDR3 consists of 15 residues. The CDR3 DNA reads TGTGCCAGCAGACAGGGGCCTAACTCTGGAAACACCATATATTTT. Amino acid sequence: CASRQGPNSGNTIYF.

The J gene is TRBJ2-7, the V gene TRBV9; possibly TRBD1 for D (6 bases). The CDR3 covers 14 residues. With 0 bases removed from V and 3 bases from J, the gap between germline ends came to 10 bases. Germline lookup yields CDR1 SGDLS and CDR2 YYNGEE. The CDR3 DNA is TGTGCCAGCAGCGTAGAGGACAGTTACTACGAGCAGTACTTC. It encodes CASSVEDSYYEQYF.

The chain links TRBV7-3 to TRBJ1-2; D gene uncertain. The CDR3 extends over 15 amino acids. V gave up 2 bases and J gave up 0 bases, with 10 bases separating them. In germline, CDR1 is SGHTA, CDR2 FQGTGA. The CDR3 DNA follows: TGTGCCAGCAGCTTAGATGGCAGTCCTAACTATGGCTACACCTTC. Protein: CASSLDGSPNYGYTF.

This clonotype has only a few counts. The gene calls are TRBV9 and TRBJ1-5; D is perhaps TRBD1 (5 bases). Trimming pared 3 bases from V and 0 bases from J, leaving 10 bases between. CDR1 and CDR2 from the germline V gene are SGDLS and YYNGEE. The CDR3 runs to 15 residues. CDR3 sequence reads: CASSGGSYSNQPQHF. The CDR3, as DNA: TGTGCCAGCAGCGGGGGGTCCTATAGCAATCAGCCCCAGCATTTT.

The chain combines TRBV7-3 with TRBJ2-7; 8 nucleotides match TRBD1. This CDR3 region has 14 residues. With 4 bases clipped from V and 6 bases from J, the junction kept 8 bases outside the gene matches. The germline gives CDR1 SGHTA, CDR2 FQGTGA. CDR3 sequence: CASSSTGTGAEQYF. For the CDR3, the DNA is TGTGCCAGCAGCTCAACCGGGACAGGAGCCGAGCAGTACTTC.

The chain recombines TRBV7-3 with TRBJ1-1; D gene unclear. The germline V gene encodes CDR1 SGHTA and CDR2 FQGTGA. This CDR3 comprises 14 residues. Between the trimmed V and J ends, which lost 3 bases and 5 bases, there was a span of 13 bases. CDR3 nucleotides: TGTGCCAGCAGCTTGGCCCCCAGTGTGACTGAAGCTTTCTTT. Protein product: CASSLAPSVTEAFF.

The chain is built from TRBV7-9 and TRBJ2-1; maybe TRBD2 (6 bases). V lost 5 bases to trimming and J lost 8 bases, with 10 bases between them. Per germline, CDR1 SEHNR and CDR2 FQNEAQ (reference sequence). The CDR3 runs 12 residues. The CDR3 bases are TGTGCCAGCAGCCTCGGGACTGATGAGCAGTTCTTC. It translates to CASSLGTDEQFF.

This clonotype was counted a few times. This rearrangement joins TRBV20-1 to TRBJ2-7; 10 positions agree with TRBD2. The CDR3 has 13 residues. V dropped 3 bases and J dropped 2; count of bases not matched to a gene: 1. The V gene's germline CDR1 is DFQATT and CDR2 SNEGSKA (reference sequence). CDR3 DNA: TGCAGTGCTAGGGGGACTAGCGCCTACGAGCAGTACTTC. Residues: CSARGTSAYEQYF.

V gene TRBV3-1 combines with J gene TRBJ2-7; 7 bases align to TRBD2. Germline lookup yields CDR1 LGHDT and CDR2 YNNKEL (reference sequence). The junction had 9 bases not matched to a gene; V was cut back by 1 base and J by 0 bases. This CDR3 comprises 17 residues. CDR3 region: CASSQGGLADFSYEQYF. DNA of the CDR3: TGTGCCAGCAGCCAAGGAGGCCTAGCGGATTTCTCCTACGAGCAGTACTTC.

V is TRBV12-3 or TRBV12-4 and J is TRBJ1-2; a weak D match, TRBD1 (6 bases). This CDR3 has 14 residues. Trimming removed 3 bases at V and 6 bases at J, with 14 bases between. CDR3 nucleotides: TGTGCCAGCAGTTTGAGTGGGGGGGCCCATGGCTACACCTTC. Protein: CASSLSGGAHGYTF.

There are a few counts of this clonotype. The chain links TRBV19 to TRBJ1-2, with D perhaps TRBD1 (5 bases). The CDR3 contains 14 residues. With 4 bases removed from V and 4 bases from J, the gap between germline ends came to 13 bases. CDR1 and CDR2 (germline): LNHDA, SQIVND (reference sequence). The CDR3 is CASSNVGLGYGYTF. The DNA for the CDR3 is TGTGCCAGTAGTAATGTGGGGCTCGGCTATGGCTACACCTTC.

This clonotype came up a few times. V and J are TRBV27 and TRBJ1-1, with a weak D call TRBD1 (6 bases). This CDR3 has 15 residues. Trimming stripped 2 bases from V and 5 bases from J, with 15 bases between. The germline V gene encodes CDR1 MNHEY and CDR2 SMNVEV (reference sequence). The CDR3 sequence is CASSLLTGFPTEAFF. For the CDR3, the DNA is TGTGCCAGCAGTTTACTTACAGGGTTTCCTACTGAAGCTTTCTTT.

J is TRBJ2-2 and V is TRBV9; TRBD1 aligns across 7 bases. Trimming at V came to 3 bases and at J to 5 bases, leaving 10 bases not matched to a gene. Germline CDR1 SGDLS, CDR2 YYNGEE. CDR3 length equals 16 residues. The CDR3 loop reads CASSEGTELFTGELFF. The CDR3 DNA sequence: TGTGCCAGCAGCGAGGGGACAGAACTCTTTACCGGGGAGCTGTTTTTT.

This clonotype was counted between two and nine times. The chain combines TRBV20-1 with TRBJ1-3; TRBD1 matches at 7 bases. Germline assignment: CDR1 DFQATT and CDR2 SNEGSKA (reference sequence). The trim removed 4 bases at V and 3 bases at J, leaving 6 bases unmatched. This CDR3 spans 14 amino acids. The CDR3 sequence: CSATTGKDGNTIYF. In nucleotides, the CDR3 is TGCAGTGCTACGACAGGGAAGGATGGAAACACCATATATTTT.

A few counts support this clonotype. CDR3 loop: CASREAGVTSYEQYF. CDR3 nucleotides: TGTGCCAGCAGAGAAGCAGGGGTAACCTCCTACGAGCAGTACTTC. The rearrangement uses TRBV28 and TRBJ2-7, with a tentative D call TRBD1 (6 bases). Germline CDR1 reads MDHEN; CDR2 reads SYDVKM. This CDR3 has 15 amino acids. Trimming pared 6 bases from V and 0 bases from J, leaving 15 bases between.

The chain employs TRBV20-1 and TRBJ1-1; D remains unclear. Trimming took off 0 bases at V and 0 bases at J, with 8 bases between the two ends. Germline V CDR1 and CDR2: DFQATT, SNEGSKA (reference sequence). The CDR3 runs to 14 residues. The CDR3 coding sequence is TGCAGTGCTAGAGATACATCCATGAACACTGAAGCTTTCTTT. Its protein product is CSARDTSMNTEAFF.

The chain uses TRBV30 and TRBJ2-4; a weak D match, TRBD1 (5 bases). The CDR3 spans 16 residues. Per the germline V gene, CDR1 is GTSNPN and CDR2 is SVGIG (reference sequence). The ends were cut back, 2 bases at V and 0 bases at J, with 14 bases in the middle. Written as DNA, the CDR3 is TGTGCCTGGAGTTCCAAGGGGAACCTAGCCAAAAACATTCAGTACTTC. Protein sequence: CAWSSKGNLAKNIQYF.